Listed below are T cell receptor beta chains from one sample, sequenced in a study of T cells in Graves' hyperthyroidism and ophthalmopathy. TCRdb processed the multiplex PCR reads anew with MiXCR; each CDR3 protein has one entry. The sample yields around 400,000 distinct CDR3 sequences, 15% to 17% seen once. Sequencing used blood. These receptors were taken from a woman aged 18-29 years with Graves' hyperthyroidism that later progressed to Graves' ophthalmopathy. CDR3s include the opening cysteine and the closing phenylalanine or tryptophan. A D gene is named only where the DNA matches it firmly. Not every row has a clone size; where given, it reads once, few, many or a size class.

J,D,size,V,DNA,CDR3
TRBJ1-3,-,few,TRBV20-1,TGCAGTGCTAGAGAGTTCGGCACCATATATTTT,CSAREFGTIYF
TRBJ2-1,TRBD2,many,TRBV5-1,TGCGCCAGCAGCCGGGGAACTAGCGGGAGGGCGTGGAATGAGCAGTTCTTC,CASSRGTSGRAWNEQFF
TRBJ2-7,TRBD1,-,TRBV6-1,TGTGCCAGCAGTGGAGGGACAGGGCAGTCCTACGAGCAGTACTTC,CASSGGTGQSYEQYF
TRBJ2-1,-,few,TRBV2,TGTGCCAGCAGAAATCCCCCACAGGAGCGGGCCTACTCCTACAATGAGCAGTTCTTC,CASRNPPQERAYSYNEQFF
TRBJ1-6,-,many,TRBV12-3/TRBV12-4,TGTGCCAGCAGTTTACTTGGGAGGCTCCACTTT,CASSLLGRLHF
TRBJ2-5,TRBD2,many,TRBV28,TGTGCCAGCAGTTTGGGAGCGGGAGAAGTGCTGGAGACCCAGTACTTC,CASSLGAGEVLETQYF
TRBJ2-7,-,-,TRBV29-1,TGCAGCGCGGTTTGGGCGGGACGGTCCTACGAGCAGTACTTC,CSAVWAGRSYEQYF
TRBJ2-1,TRBD2,-,TRBV20-1,TGCAGTGCTAGTGTTGGGACTAGCGGGCACAATAAGCAGTTCTTC,CSASVGTSGHNKQFF
TRBJ2-7,-,many,TRBV27,TGTGCCAGCAGTTTCCGGGTGGTGGGAGAGCAGTACTTC,CASSFRVVGEQYF
TRBJ2-7,-,-,TRBV27,TGTGCCAGCAGTCCAGGCGGCCCGTACGAGCAGTACTTC,CASSPGGPYEQYF
TRBJ2-5,TRBD2,few,TRBV4-1,TGCGCCAGCAGCCACCCCGAGGAAGCGGGAGTAAGAGAGACCCAGTACTTC,CASSHPEEAGVRETQYF
TRBJ2-7,TRBD1,-,TRBV20-1,TGCAGTGCTAGGGGGGTGACGGACAGGGGTGGTAGCGAGGGCTACGAGCAGTACTTC,CSARGVTDRGGSEGYEQYF
TRBJ1-1,-,many,TRBV12-3/TRBV12-4,TGTGCCAGCAGTCCTGGGGGGGACACTGAAGCTTTCTTT,CASSPGGDTEAFF
TRBJ1-2,-,-,TRBV29-1,TGCAGCGTCGGTCTCGGGACAACCTTGCCGGGTGGCTACACCTTC,CSVGLGTTLPGGYTF
TRBJ2-1,-,few,TRBV4-3,TGCGCCAGCAGCCAAGTTCCGAATGAGCAGTTCTTC,CASSQVPNEQFF